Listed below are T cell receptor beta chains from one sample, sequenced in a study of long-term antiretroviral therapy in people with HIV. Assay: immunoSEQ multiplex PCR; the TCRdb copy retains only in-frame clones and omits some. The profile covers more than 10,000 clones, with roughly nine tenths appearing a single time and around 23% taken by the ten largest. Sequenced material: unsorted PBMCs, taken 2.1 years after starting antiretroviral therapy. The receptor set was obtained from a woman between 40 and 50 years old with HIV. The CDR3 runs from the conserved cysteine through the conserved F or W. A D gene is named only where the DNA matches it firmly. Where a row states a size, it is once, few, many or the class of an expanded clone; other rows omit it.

cdr3_aa: CASRYTVLNTGELFF; cdr3_nt: TGTGCCAGCAGGTACACCGTGTTGAACACCGGGGAGCTGTTTTTT; j_call: TRBJ2-2; d_call: -; clone_size: few; v_call: TRBV6-5
cdr3_aa: CASSWVIGSTDTQYF; cdr3_nt: TGTGCCAGCAGCTGGGTAATAGGCAGCACAGATACGCAGTATTTT; j_call: TRBJ2-3; d_call: -; clone_size: -; v_call: TRBV7-2
cdr3_aa: CASSQRGGRGDTQYF; cdr3_nt: TGTGCCAGCAGCCAGCGGGGGGGCAGAGGAGATACGCAGTATTTT; j_call: TRBJ2-3; d_call: TRBD2; clone_size: once; v_call: TRBV5-4
cdr3_aa: CASSLGDSFNQPQHF; cdr3_nt: TGTGCCAGCAGCTTAGGTGACAGCTTTAATCAGCCCCAGCATTTT; j_call: TRBJ1-5; d_call: -; clone_size: few; v_call: TRBV7-9
cdr3_aa: CSVSTSGNTIYF; cdr3_nt: TGCAGCGTTTCAACTTCTGGAAACACCATATATTTT; j_call: TRBJ1-3; d_call: -; clone_size: -; v_call: TRBV29-1
cdr3_aa: CAWDSGTASEAFF; cdr3_nt: TGTGCCTGGGACTCCGGGACAGCCTCTGAAGCTTTCTTT; j_call: TRBJ1-1; d_call: TRBD1; clone_size: -; v_call: TRBV30
cdr3_aa: CASSPGLAGGDDTQYF; cdr3_nt: TGTGCCAGCAGCCCGGGACTAGCGGGGGGTGATGATACGCAGTATTTT; j_call: TRBJ2-3; d_call: TRBD2; clone_size: -; v_call: TRBV7-2
cdr3_aa: CATDGQVNSYEQYF; cdr3_nt: TGTGCCACGGACGGACAGGTCAACTCCTACGAGCAGTACTTC; j_call: TRBJ2-7; d_call: TRBD1; clone_size: -; v_call: TRBV7-9
cdr3_aa: CASSQEVRDSNTGELFF; cdr3_nt: TGCGCCAGCAGCCAAGAAGTAAGGGACTCGAACACCGGGGAGCTGTTTTTT; j_call: TRBJ2-2; d_call: -; clone_size: few; v_call: TRBV4-3
cdr3_aa: CASGESYSNQPQHF; cdr3_nt: TGTGCTAGTGGTGAAAGCTATAGCAATCAGCCCCAGCATTTT; j_call: TRBJ1-5; d_call: -; clone_size: once; v_call: TRBV12-5
cdr3_aa: CASSLGGDGEQFF; cdr3_nt: TGTGCCAGCAGCTTAGGGGGGGATGGTGAGCAGTTCTTC; j_call: TRBJ2-1; d_call: -; clone_size: -; v_call: TRBV7-9
cdr3_aa: CASSYSLRLKTGELFF; cdr3_nt: TGTGCCAGCAGTTACTCGTTGAGACTAAAGACCGGGGAGCTGTTTTTT; j_call: TRBJ2-2; d_call: -; clone_size: -; v_call: TRBV6-6
cdr3_aa: CAWTILGRGYTF; cdr3_nt: TGTGCCTGGACTATCCTAGGGCGGGGCTACACCTTC; j_call: TRBJ1-2; d_call: -; clone_size: -; v_call: TRBV30
cdr3_aa: CASRTAGGSAFF; cdr3_nt: TGTGCCAGCAGGACCGCCGGGGGTTCAGCTTTCTTT; j_call: TRBJ1-1; d_call: -; clone_size: once; v_call: TRBV6-5
cdr3_aa: CASSFGQYNYGYTF; cdr3_nt: TGTGCCAGCAGCTTCGGACAGTATAACTATGGCTACACCTTC; j_call: TRBJ1-2; d_call: -; clone_size: -; v_call: TRBV7-2
cdr3_aa: CASSLNGQGWNQPQHF; cdr3_nt: TGTGCCAGCAGCTTAAATGGACAGGGCTGGAATCAGCCCCAGCATTTT; j_call: TRBJ1-5; d_call: TRBD1; clone_size: -; v_call: TRBV7-2
cdr3_aa: CATSRTKTSGGYNEQFF; cdr3_nt: TGTGCCACCAGCAGAACCAAAACTAGCGGGGGATACAATGAGCAGTTCTTC; j_call: TRBJ2-1; d_call: TRBD2; clone_size: -; v_call: TRBV15
cdr3_aa: CASSQDPDEQFF; cdr3_nt: TGCGCCAGCAGCCAAGACCCCGATGAGCAGTTCTTC; j_call: TRBJ2-1; d_call: -; clone_size: few; v_call: TRBV4-3
cdr3_aa: CAWNRGGVNEKLFF; cdr3_nt: TGTGCCTGGAATAGGGGAGGTGTCAATGAAAAACTGTTTTTT; j_call: TRBJ1-4; d_call: -; clone_size: -; v_call: TRBV30
cdr3_aa: CAWSIQTGDEQFF; cdr3_nt: TGTGCCTGGAGTATCCAGACAGGGGATGAGCAGTTCTTC; j_call: TRBJ2-1; d_call: TRBD1; clone_size: -; v_call: TRBV30
cdr3_aa: CASSMRDRGPKNIQYF; cdr3_nt: TGTGCCAGCAGCATGAGGGACAGGGGGCCCAAAAACATTCAGTACTTC; j_call: TRBJ2-4; d_call: TRBD1; clone_size: -; v_call: TRBV9
cdr3_aa: CAWSVQGTSGNTIYF; cdr3_nt: TGTGCCTGGAGTGTACAGGGAACCTCTGGAAACACCATATATTTT; j_call: TRBJ1-3; d_call: -; clone_size: -; v_call: TRBV30
cdr3_aa: CSAVLRQGAGTEAFF; cdr3_nt: TGCAGCGCCGTACTCCGTCAGGGGGCGGGCACTGAAGCTTTCTTT; j_call: TRBJ1-1; d_call: TRBD1; clone_size: -; v_call: TRBV29-1
cdr3_aa: CASSAPGQTGVNYGYTF; cdr3_nt: TGTGCCAGCAGTGCCCCTGGGCAGACAGGGGTAAACTATGGCTACACCTTC; j_call: TRBJ1-2; d_call: TRBD1; clone_size: -; v_call: TRBV25-1
cdr3_aa: CASSPRGGSTNEKLFF; cdr3_nt: TGTGCCAGCAGCCCAAGAGGAGGGTCAACTAATGAAAAACTGTTTTTT; j_call: TRBJ1-4; d_call: -; clone_size: -; v_call: TRBV7-9
cdr3_aa: CASRGQDNEKLFF; cdr3_nt: TGTGCCAGCAGAGGACAGGATAATGAAAAACTGTTTTTT; j_call: TRBJ1-4; d_call: TRBD1; clone_size: -; v_call: TRBV2
cdr3_aa: CASRNATNEKLFF; cdr3_nt: TGTGCCAGCAGAAATGCAACTAATGAAAAACTGTTTTTT; j_call: TRBJ1-4; d_call: -; clone_size: few; v_call: TRBV27
cdr3_aa: CASSTGTGGRGYTF; cdr3_nt: TGTGCCAGCAGTACCGGGACAGGGGGCCGTGGCTACACCTTC; j_call: TRBJ1-2; d_call: TRBD1; clone_size: -; v_call: TRBV6-1
cdr3_aa: CASSESFGLLHYGYTF; cdr3_nt: TGCGCCAGCAGTGAGTCTTTTGGGCTATTGCACTATGGCTACACCTTC; j_call: TRBJ1-2; d_call: -; clone_size: -; v_call: TRBV10-1
cdr3_aa: CASSLEAGGNTGELFF; cdr3_nt: TGCGCCAGCAGCTTGGAGGCGGGGGGTAACACCGGGGAGCTGTTTTTT; j_call: TRBJ2-2; d_call: TRBD2; clone_size: -; v_call: TRBV5-1
cdr3_aa: CAWSVGQGNTEAFF; cdr3_nt: TGTGCCTGGAGTGTGGGACAGGGGAACACTGAAGCTTTCTTT; j_call: TRBJ1-1; d_call: TRBD1; clone_size: -; v_call: TRBV30
cdr3_aa: CASRRGQASPLHF; cdr3_nt: TGTGCCAGCAGGAGAGGGCAGGCCTCACCCCTCCACTTT; j_call: TRBJ1-6; d_call: -; clone_size: -; v_call: TRBV25-1
cdr3_aa: CSVDSIGSLNYGYTF; cdr3_nt: TGCAGCGTTGATTCGATTGGCAGTTTAAACTATGGCTACACCTTC; j_call: TRBJ1-2; d_call: -; clone_size: -; v_call: TRBV29-1
cdr3_aa: CASSVDIDLHEQYF; cdr3_nt: TGTGCCAGCAGCGTGGACATAGACCTCCACGAGCAGTACTTC; j_call: TRBJ2-7; d_call: -; clone_size: -; v_call: TRBV9
cdr3_aa: CASSVETGVYTEAFF; cdr3_nt: TGTGCCAGCAGCGTGGAGACGGGGGTATACACTGAAGCTTTCTTT; j_call: TRBJ1-1; d_call: -; clone_size: -; v_call: TRBV9
cdr3_aa: CASSTGRATTNEKLFF; cdr3_nt: TGCGCCAGCAGCACCGGACGAGCCACAACTAATGAAAAACTGTTTTTT; j_call: TRBJ1-4; d_call: -; clone_size: -; v_call: TRBV5-1
cdr3_aa: CASSVNRVGSSGANVLTF; cdr3_nt: TGTGCCAGCAGTGTAAACAGGGTCGGCAGTTCTGGGGCCAACGTCCTGACTTTC; j_call: TRBJ2-6; d_call: -; clone_size: once; v_call: TRBV2
cdr3_aa: CASSGNDGDTQYF; cdr3_nt: TGTGCCAGCAGTGGCAACGATGGAGATACGCAGTATTTT; j_call: TRBJ2-3; d_call: -; clone_size: -; v_call: TRBV6-6
cdr3_aa: CASSQNSGGNQPQHF; cdr3_nt: TGCGCCAGCAGCCAGAACAGCGGAGGAAATCAGCCCCAGCATTTT; j_call: TRBJ1-5; d_call: -; clone_size: -; v_call: TRBV4-3
cdr3_aa: CAWSVQGVFGYTF; cdr3_nt: TGTGCCTGGAGTGTGCAGGGAGTGTTTGGCTACACCTTC; j_call: TRBJ1-2; d_call: -; clone_size: -; v_call: TRBV30
cdr3_aa: CASSIDRAYEQYF; cdr3_nt: TGTGCCAGTAGTATTGACAGGGCCTACGAGCAGTACTTC; j_call: TRBJ2-7; d_call: TRBD1; clone_size: few; v_call: TRBV19
cdr3_aa: CASSIVNQETQYF; cdr3_nt: TGTGCCAGTAGTATAGTCAATCAAGAGACCCAGTACTTC; j_call: TRBJ2-5; d_call: -; clone_size: few; v_call: TRBV19
cdr3_aa: CASSFRGQETQYF; cdr3_nt: TGTGCCAGCAGCTTCCGGGGTCAAGAGACCCAGTACTTC; j_call: TRBJ2-5; d_call: -; clone_size: -; v_call: TRBV7-2
cdr3_aa: CASSKGQAYEQYF; cdr3_nt: TGTGCCAGCAGCAAGGGACAGGCCTACGAGCAGTACTTC; j_call: TRBJ2-7; d_call: TRBD1; clone_size: -; v_call: TRBV7-2
cdr3_aa: CASSPDRYSGNTIYF; cdr3_nt: TGTGCCAGCAGTCCGGACAGATACTCTGGAAACACCATATATTTT; j_call: TRBJ1-3; d_call: -; clone_size: -; v_call: TRBV27
cdr3_aa: CASSQLQDHTEAFF; cdr3_nt: TGCGCCAGCAGCCAACTTCAGGACCACACTGAAGCTTTCTTT; j_call: TRBJ1-1; d_call: -; clone_size: -; v_call: TRBV4-1
cdr3_aa: CASGSSIAGTYNEQFF; cdr3_nt: TGTGCCAGTGGCTCCTCCATAGCGGGGACTTACAATGAGCAGTTCTTC; j_call: TRBJ2-1; d_call: TRBD2; clone_size: -; v_call: TRBV19
cdr3_aa: CASSPGTGLTDTQYF; cdr3_nt: TGTGCCAGCTCACCAGGGACAGGGCTCACAGATACGCAGTATTTT; j_call: TRBJ2-3; d_call: TRBD1; clone_size: -; v_call: TRBV18
cdr3_aa: CASSGLGLAAKETQYF; cdr3_nt: TGTGCCAGCAGTGGGTTGGGACTAGCGGCAAAAGAGACCCAGTACTTC; j_call: TRBJ2-5; d_call: TRBD2; clone_size: -; v_call: TRBV2
cdr3_aa: CASSQVPSNTGELFF; cdr3_nt: TGCGCCAGCAGCCAAGTGCCCAGTAACACCGGGGAGCTGTTTTTT; j_call: TRBJ2-2; d_call: -; clone_size: -; v_call: TRBV4-1
cdr3_aa: CASSESAGGPPYNEQFF; cdr3_nt: TGTGCCAGCAGTGAGTCGGCGGGGGGGCCCCCCTACAATGAGCAGTTCTTC; j_call: TRBJ2-1; d_call: TRBD2; clone_size: -; v_call: TRBV6-1
cdr3_aa: CAWGQGGSPLHF; cdr3_nt: TGTGCCTGGGGACAGGGAGGTTCACCCCTCCACTTT; j_call: TRBJ1-6; d_call: TRBD1; clone_size: -; v_call: TRBV30
cdr3_aa: CASSISHGVSGNTIYF; cdr3_nt: TGTGCCAGCAGCATATCCCATGGGGTCTCTGGAAACACCATATATTTT; j_call: TRBJ1-3; d_call: -; clone_size: once; v_call: TRBV5-6
cdr3_aa: CASSYGTRDNYGYTF; cdr3_nt: TGTGCCAGCAGTTACGGGACACGCGATAACTATGGCTACACCTTC; j_call: TRBJ1-2; d_call: -; clone_size: -; v_call: TRBV6-6
cdr3_aa: CASIIQGSTDTQYF; cdr3_nt: TGTGCCAGCATCATACAGGGCAGCACAGATACGCAGTATTTT; j_call: TRBJ2-3; d_call: -; clone_size: -; v_call: TRBV7-9
cdr3_aa: CAWNPRGGAGLGGYTF; cdr3_nt: TGTGCCTGGAATCCCCGTGGGGGCGCGGGCTTAGGTGGCTACACCTTC; j_call: TRBJ1-2; d_call: -; clone_size: -; v_call: TRBV30
cdr3_aa: CASSIQETQYF; cdr3_nt: TGTGCCAGCAGCATTCAAGAGACCCAGTACTTC; j_call: TRBJ2-5; d_call: -; clone_size: -; v_call: TRBV7-2
cdr3_aa: CASSVGGNPTNIQYF; cdr3_nt: TGTGCCAGCAGTGTGGGGGGGAACCCCACAAACATTCAGTACTTC; j_call: TRBJ2-4; d_call: TRBD2; clone_size: -; v_call: TRBV2
cdr3_aa: CASSMGRGGELFF; cdr3_nt: TGTGCCAGTAGTATGGGGCGGGGCGGGGAGCTGTTTTTT; j_call: TRBJ2-2; d_call: -; clone_size: -; v_call: TRBV19
cdr3_aa: CAISDLTGTARGYTF; cdr3_nt: TGTGCCATCAGTGATTTGACAGGGACGGCGAGAGGCTACACCTTC; j_call: TRBJ1-2; d_call: TRBD1; clone_size: -; v_call: TRBV10-3